Shown below are 24 T cell receptor beta chains from a single sample sequenced in a study of identifying expanded T cells in peripheral blood. Sequencing was performed with immunoSEQ multiplex PCR; in TCRdb, only in-frame clones are kept and a portion is missing. The sample yields about 81,000 clones, roughly 84% seen once. Sequencing input: blood. These receptors were taken from a person aged 18 to 75 in good health.

The chain couples TRBV18 to TRBJ2-2; the D is unclear. Germline-derived CDR1 and CDR2 are KGHSH and LQKENI. Trimming took 2 bases from V and 0 from J, leaving 4 bases between them. The CDR3 has 14 amino acids. CDR3 coding DNA: TGTGCCAGCTCACCAAGTACGAACACCGGGGAGCTGTTTTTT. Protein product: CASSPSTNTGELFF. Full variable domain (remainder filled in from reference TRBV18 and TRBJ2-2): NAGVMQNPRHLVRRRGQEARLRCSPMKGHSHVYWYRQLPEEGLKFMVYLQKENIIDESGMPKERFSAEFPKEGPSILRIQQVVRGDSAAYFCASSPSTNTGELFFGEGSRLTVL.

V gene TRBV21-1 combines with J gene TRBJ2-7; the DNA was not used to check the table's D call, TRBD2. TRBV21-1 is shown as a pseudogene. The CDR3 is 16 residues long. The CDR3: CASSKPTFWGGLEQYF. Written as DNA, the CDR3 is TGTGCCAGCAGCAAACCGACCTTTTGGGGAGGCCTGGAGCAGTACTTC.

V is TRBV28 and J is TRBJ1-1; perhaps TRBD1 as D (6 bases). Germline assignment: CDR1 MDHEN and CDR2 SYDVKM. The CDR3 length is 14 residues. The ends were cut back, 2 bases at V and 5 bases at J, with 12 bases in the middle. The CDR3 DNA reads TGTGCCAGCAGTTTAATCAGGGGAAGGACTGAAGCTTTCTTT. Protein product: CASSLIRGRTEAFF. The variable domain in full, with the rest retrieved from reference TRBV28 and TRBJ1-1, is DVKVTQSSRYLVKRTGEKVFLECVQDMDHENMFWYRQDPGLGLRLIYFSYDVKMKEKGDIPEGYSVSREKKERFSLILESASTNQTSMYLCASSLIRGRTEAFFGQGTRLTVV.

This sequence joins TRBV11-2 and TRBJ2-4; perhaps TRBD1 as D (6 bases). Germline-derived CDR1 and CDR2 are SGHAT and FQNNGV. Trimming cost V 2 bases and J 8 bases, with 13 bases left between them. The CDR3 extends over 14 amino acids. The CDR3 protein is CASSLPTGGDIQYF. Written as DNA, the CDR3 is TGTGCCAGCAGCTTACCGACAGGTGGGGACATTCAGTACTTC.

V is TRBV28 and J is TRBJ2-5; the match to TRBD1 covers 8 bases. Per the germline V gene, CDR1 is MDHEN and CDR2 is SYDVKM. The CDR3 has 17 residues. Losses at the gene ends were 4 bases for V and 4 bases for J; bases not matched to a gene: 14. CDR3 loop: CASSSAPGTGVGETQYF. The CDR3 region has the DNA TGTGCCAGCAGTTCAGCCCCCGGGACAGGAGTAGGAGAGACCCAGTACTTC. Full variable domain (rest looked up from reference TRBV28 and TRBJ2-5): DVKVTQSSRYLVKRTGEKVFLECVQDMDHENMFWYRQDPGLGLRLIYFSYDVKMKEKGDIPEGYSVSREKKERFSLILESASTNQTSMYLCASSSAPGTGVGETQYFGPGTRLLVL.

The J gene is TRBJ1-4, the V gene TRBV28; D possibly corresponds to TRBD1 (5 bases). Germline V CDR1 and CDR2: MDHEN, SYDVKM. V lost 6 bases and J lost 8, with 13 bases in between. CDR3 length: 13 residues. The CDR3 bases are TGTGCCAGCAGATTTAGGGGTTGGGAAAAACTGTTTTTT. It yields the protein CASRFRGWEKLFF.

V is TRBV28 and J is TRBJ1-4, with D unclear. The germline CDR1 and CDR2 sequences are MDHEN and SYDVKM. With 7 bases removed from V and 0 bases from J, the gap between germline ends came to 12 bases. This CDR3 comprises 15 residues. The CDR3 protein is CASTLEAATNEKLFF. CDR3 bases: TGTGCCAGCACCTTGGAGGCGGCAACTAATGAAAAACTGTTTTTT.

The gene calls are TRBV5-8 and TRBJ2-1; D may be TRBD2 (7 bases). CDR3 size: 15 residues. V gave up 9 bases and J gave up 6 bases, with 22 bases separating them. Germline V gives CDR1 SGHTS, CDR2 YDEGEE. The CDR3 reads CATSPDGGQRNEQFF. DNA for the CDR3: TGTGCCACCTCTCCCGACGGGGGGCAGCGCAATGAGCAGTTCTTC. Drawing the rest from reference TRBV5-8 and TRBJ2-1, the complete variable domain is EAGVTQSPTHLIKTRGQQATLRCSPISGHTSVYWYQQALGLGLQFLLWYDEGEERNRGNFPPRFSGRQFPNYSSELNVNALELEDSALYLCATSPDGGQRNEQFFGPGTRLTVL.

The V and J genes are TRBV7-2 and TRBJ2-7; tentatively, D is TRBD2 (6 bases). Trimming stripped 4 bases from V and 0 bases from J, with 13 bases between. The CDR3 covers 15 residues. CDR1 and CDR2 from the germline V gene are SGHTA and FQGNSA. DNA for the CDR3: TGTGCCAGCAGCTCGGTTAGCGGTAGCTCCTACGAGCAGTACTTC. Protein: CASSSVSGSSYEQYF.

The chain uses TRBV19 and TRBJ2-1; 12 nucleotides align to TRBD2. The V and J ends lost 6 bases and 0 bases, in that order; junction bases with no gene match: 15. The CDR3 sequence is 20 residues long. CDR1 and CDR2 (germline): LNHDA, SQIVND (reference sequence). The CDR3 region is CASSPTGTSGFASSYNEQFF. The CDR3 region has the DNA TGTGCCAGTAGCCCAACCGGGACTAGCGGGTTCGCCAGCTCCTACAATGAGCAGTTCTTC.

The genes are TRBV9 and TRBJ2-3; D remains unclear. The CDR3 runs to 14 residues. CDR1 and CDR2 (germline): SGDLS, YYNGEE. Trimming took 2 bases from V and 5 from J, leaving 12 bases between them. The CDR3 region is CASSVHFEEDTQYF. The CDR3 coding sequence is TGTGCCAGCAGCGTCCACTTCGAGGAAGATACGCAGTATTTT.

V and J are TRBV7-2 and TRBJ2-7, with 9 bases aligning to TRBD2. J gave up 9 bases and V 3 bases, and 18 bases lay outside the gene matches. Germline loops: CDR1 SGHTA, CDR2 FQGNSA. This CDR3 is 17 amino acids long. This CDR3 is CASSFNRLDVAGVGQYF. In DNA form, the CDR3 reads TGTGCCAGCAGCTTCAATCGATTGGACGTAGCGGGAGTGGGGCAGTACTTC.

Only one count was recorded for this clone. The chain carries TRBV9 and TRBJ1-1; tentatively, D is TRBD1 (5 bases). The CDR3 spans 14 residues. Trimming cost V 4 bases and J 0 bases, with 10 bases left between them. In germline, CDR1 is SGDLS, CDR2 YYNGEE. CDR3 nucleotide sequence: TGTGCCAGCAGCCCCCGACAGATGAACACTGAAGCTTTCTTT. Its protein product is CASSPRQMNTEAFF.

The chain has TRBV4-3 and TRBJ2-3; TRBD2 agrees at 14 bases. The J segment lost 4 bases and the V segment lost 0 bases, leaving 3 bases of the junction unmatched. CDR3 length: 17 residues. Per the germline V gene, CDR1 is LGHNA and CDR2 is YSLEER. The CDR3 DNA reads TGCGCCAGCAGCCAAGAGGGACTAGCGGGAGTTGCAGATACGCAGTATTTT. It specifies CASSQEGLAGVADTQYF.

The rearrangement links TRBV15 to TRBJ2-6; D not resolved. CDR3 length: 14 amino acids. Germline CDR1 and CDR2: LNHNV and YYDKDF (reference sequence). V lost 6 bases and J 0 bases, leaving 6 bases between the germline ends. CDR3 coding DNA: TGTGCCACCAGTCGGAGCTCTGGGGCCAACGTCCTGACTTTC. This gives the protein CATSRSSGANVLTF. Full variable domain (rest looked up from reference TRBV15 and TRBJ2-6): DAMVIQNPRYQVTQFGKPVTLSCSQTLNHNVMYWYQQKSSQAPKLLFHYYDKDFNNEADTPDNFQSRRPNTSFCFLDIRSPGLGDTAMYLCATSRSSGANVLTFGAGSRLTVL.

The CDR3 loop is CASSVTDLAKNIQYF. The CDR3 DNA reads as TGTGCCAGCTCCGTGACCGACCTAGCCAAAAACATTCAGTACTTC. V usage is TRBV11-2 and J usage is TRBJ2-4, with D unclear. Deletions cut 8 bases from V and 0 bases from J, with 14 bases between. The germline gives CDR1 SGHAT, CDR2 FQNNGV. CDR3 length: 15 amino acids.

This chain links TRBV7-2 with TRBJ1-1, with D possibly TRBD1 on 6 matching bases. The ends were cut back, 6 bases at V and 2 bases at J, with 13 bases in the middle. The length of the CDR3 is 14 residues. The germline CDR1 and CDR2 sequences are SGHTA and FQGNSA. The CDR3 coding sequence is TGTGCCAGCAGTCGGACAGACGATAACACTGAAGCTTTCTTT. Translation gives CASSRTDDNTEAFF.

The chain recombines TRBV29-1 with TRBJ2-7; D uncertain. V dropped 3 bases and J dropped 11 bases, with 14 bases sitting between them. The CDR3 extends over 11 amino acids. Germline CDR1 reads SQVTM; CDR2 reads ANQGSEA. In nucleotides, the CDR3 is TGCAGCGTTGATTCCAGTTGTTGTGAGTACTTC. Translating gives CSVDSSCCEYF.

This clone was seen more than once but under ten times. CDR3 coding DNA: TGTGCCAGCAGTGTGGGACTAGCGGCACAAGAGACCCAGTACTTC. It codes for CASSVGLAAQETQYF. V is TRBV25-1 and J is TRBJ2-5; TRBD2 matches at 11 bases. With 4 bases clipped from V and 2 bases from J, the junction kept 3 bases outside the gene matches. The germline V gene encodes CDR1 MGHDK and CDR2 SYGVNS. The CDR3 is made up of 15 amino acids.

V usage is TRBV11-3 and J usage is TRBJ2-1, with D possibly TRBD1 on 6 matching bases. V lost 1 base to trimming and J lost 5 bases, with 12 bases between them. The CDR3 consists of 15 residues. The germline V gene encodes CDR1 SGHNT and CDR2 YENEEA. The CDR3 DNA reads TGTGCCAGCAGCTTAGGAGGGGGATCCCACAATGAGCAGTTCTTC. This sequence encodes CASSLGGGSHNEQFF.

This clone was found once. The chain is built from TRBV28 and TRBJ1-3; 8 bases match TRBD1. Trimming cost V 6 bases and J 5 bases; bases outside gene matches: 6. CDR3 length equals 14 residues. Per germline, CDR1 MDHEN and CDR2 SYDVKM. The DNA of the CDR3 is TGTGCCAGCAGGTTGACAGGGGCGAGAAACACCATATATTTT. This translates into CASRLTGARNTIYF. Complete variable domain (other parts from reference TRBV28 and TRBJ1-3): DVKVTQSSRYLVKRTGEKVFLECVQDMDHENMFWYRQDPGLGLRLIYFSYDVKMKEKGDIPEGYSVSREKKERFSLILESASTNQTSMYLCASRLTGARNTIYFGEGSWLTVV.

The chain uses TRBV28 and TRBJ2-2, with 7 bases that match TRBD1. This CDR3 has 17 residues. Germline values: CDR1 MDHEN, CDR2 SYDVKM. After removal of 6 bases from V and 4 bases from J, the junction contained 14 bases not matched to a gene. The CDR3 loop reads CASSAETGSRVTGELFF. The CDR3 nucleotides are TGTGCCAGCAGCGCAGAGACAGGGAGTCGGGTCACCGGGGAGCTGTTTTTT. Supplemented by reference TRBV28 and TRBJ2-2, the full variable domain reads DVKVTQSSRYLVKRTGEKVFLECVQDMDHENMFWYRQDPGLGLRLIYFSYDVKMKEKGDIPEGYSVSREKKERFSLILESASTNQTSMYLCASSAETGSRVTGELFFGEGSRLTVL.

The V call is TRBV19, the J call TRBJ2-3, with 12 bases that match TRBD2. V lost 5 bases to trimming and J lost 2 bases; unmatched junction nucleotides: 5. Germline V gives CDR1 LNHDA, CDR2 SQIVND (reference sequence). The CDR3 runs 16 residues. The CDR3: CASSARTSGNTDTQYF. The CDR3 nucleotides read TGTGCCAGTAGTGCCCGGACTAGCGGGAACACAGATACGCAGTATTTT. The whole variable domain, remainder taken from reference TRBV19 and TRBJ2-3, is DGGITQSPKYLFRKEGQNVTLSCEQNLNHDAMYWYRQDPGQGLRLIYYSQIVNDFQKGDIAEGYSVSREKKESFPLTVTSAQKNPTAFYLCASSARTSGNTDTQYFGPGTRLTVL.

V gene TRBV5-1 combines with J gene TRBJ2-7; 14 bases align to TRBD2. Germline values: CDR1 SGHRS, CDR2 YFSETQ. Trimming at V came to 4 bases and at J to 6 bases, leaving 6 bases not matched to a gene. The CDR3 extends over 15 amino acids. CDR3 sequence reads: CASSQTGLAGAEQYF. Written as DNA, the CDR3 is TGCGCCAGCAGCCAAACGGGACTAGCGGGAGCCGAGCAGTACTTC.